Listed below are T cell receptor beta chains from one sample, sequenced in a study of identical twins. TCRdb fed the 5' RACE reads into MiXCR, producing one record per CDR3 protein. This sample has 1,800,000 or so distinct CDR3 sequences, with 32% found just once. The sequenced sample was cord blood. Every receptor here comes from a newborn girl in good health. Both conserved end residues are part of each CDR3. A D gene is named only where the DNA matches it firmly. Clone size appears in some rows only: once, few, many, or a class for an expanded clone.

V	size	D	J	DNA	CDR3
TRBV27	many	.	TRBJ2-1	TGTGCCAGCACCAAAACCCCCTCACAAATCGGTGAGCAGTTCTTC	CASTKTPSQIGEQFF
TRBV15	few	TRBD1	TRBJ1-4	TGTGCCACCAGCAGAGATCCCCCAGGGGGTGGTGAAAAACTGTTTTTT	CATSRDPPGGGEKLFF
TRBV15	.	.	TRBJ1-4	TGTGCCACCAGCAGAGATGGTGAGGGAGGGAAGGAAAAACTGTTTTTT	CATSRDGEGGKEKLFF
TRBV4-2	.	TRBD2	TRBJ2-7	TGTGCCAGCAGCCAGGCTAGCGGGAATCCACCCTACGAGCAGTACTTC	CASSQASGNPPYEQYF
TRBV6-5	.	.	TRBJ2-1	TGTGCCAGCAGTTACTCTCTGCGGGGTATGAACAATGAGCAGTTCTTC	CASSYSLRGMNNEQFF
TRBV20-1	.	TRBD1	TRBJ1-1	TGCAGTGCTAGAAACCCCGGACAGGGTACCACTGAAGCTTTCTTT	CSARNPGQGTTEAFF
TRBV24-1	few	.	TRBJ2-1	TGTGCCACCAGTGATGCCAGGATTCTCTACAATGAGCAGTTCTTC	CATSDARILYNEQFF
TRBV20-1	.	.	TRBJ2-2	TGCAGTGCTAGACCATACCAGACCGGGGAGCTGTTTTTT	CSARPYQTGELFF
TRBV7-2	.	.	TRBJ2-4	TGTGCCAGCAGCTTTGTAAAGGAGGCCAAAAACATTCAGTACTTC	CASSFVKEAKNIQYF
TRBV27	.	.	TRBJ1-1	TGTGCCAGCAGTTTGCTTGGGGTGCGGAACACTGAAGCTTTCTTT	CASSLLGVRNTEAFF
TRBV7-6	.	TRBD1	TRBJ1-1	TGTGCCAGCAGCTCTCTGCCCTCAGACAGGGGGTATAACACTGAAGCTTTCTTT	CASSSLPSDRGYNTEAFF
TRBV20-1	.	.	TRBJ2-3	TGCAGTGCTAGAGATCCAATACCCACCGGGAGAACAGATACGCAGTATTTT	CSARDPIPTGRTDTQYF
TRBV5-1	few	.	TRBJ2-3	TGCGCCAGCAGCTTATCTTCCTGGGGGGCCAGAGATACGCAGTATTTT	CASSLSSWGARDTQYF
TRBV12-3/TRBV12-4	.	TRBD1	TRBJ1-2	TGTGCCAGCAGTTTGGGGGGACAGTTCTATGGCTACACCTTC	CASSLGGQFYGYTF
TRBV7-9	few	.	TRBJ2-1	TGTGCCAGCAGCTTAAGGGTGACCTCCTACAATGAGCAGTTCTTC	CASSLRVTSYNEQFF
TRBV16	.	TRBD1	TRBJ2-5	TGTGCCAGCAGCCAAGTTCTTCGGGACAGATACAATGAGCAGTACTTC	CASSQVLRDRYNEQYF
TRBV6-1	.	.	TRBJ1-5	TGTGCCAGCAGTGCGCGACAGCCGAATCAGCCCCAGCATTTT	CASSARQPNQPQHF
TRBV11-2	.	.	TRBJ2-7	TGTGCCAGCGGCCCACTCCTCGGAGACTACGAGCAGTACTTC	CASGPLLGDYEQYF
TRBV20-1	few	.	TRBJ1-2	TGCAGTGCTATTCGAGGACAGACCTATGGCTACACCTTC	CSAIRGQTYGYTF
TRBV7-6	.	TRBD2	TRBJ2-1	TGTGCCAGCGGACTAGCGGGAGGGTGGTACAATGAGCAGTTCTTC	CASGLAGGWYNEQFF
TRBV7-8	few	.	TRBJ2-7	TGTGCCAGCAGCTTACGGGGTCCGGCCTACAATGAGCAGTACTTC	CASSLRGPAYNEQYF
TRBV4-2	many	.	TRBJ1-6	TGTGCCAGCAGCCAAGATAAGGATTCACCCCTCCACTTT	CASSQDKDSPLHF
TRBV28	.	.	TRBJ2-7	TGTGCCAGCAGTAGGGGGGGGGTTAGCTCCTACGAGCAGTACTTC	CASSRGGVSSYEQYF
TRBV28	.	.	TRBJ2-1	TGTGCCAGCAGTTTAGGGCTAGCCCCCTTGGGGAACAATGAGCAGTTCTTC	CASSLGLAPLGNNEQFF